These T cell receptor beta chains were read from a single sample in a study of shared clonotypes between healthy human individuals. Some clones are missing from TCRdb's copy, which holds only in-frame ones; the method was immunoSEQ multiplex PCR. This table holds some 2,500,000 clones, just under 95% found once. Sequencing used naive CD4+ T cells from PBMCs. These receptors came from a man between 18 and 35 years old in good health. Some clones in this sample may be carry-over from other donors' samples. CDR3s include the opening cysteine and the closing phenylalanine or tryptophan. Each record gives: D gene, clone size, V gene, J gene, CDR3 DNA, CDR3 protein. The D gene is left open where the match is weak. Clone size appears in some rows only: once, few, many, or a class for an expanded clone.

>-|once|TRBV7-9|TRBJ1-2
TGTGCCAGCAGCGCCGGGACCTATGGCTACACCTTC
CASSAGTYGYTF
>-|-|TRBV6-8|TRBJ2-3
TGTGCCAGCAGTTACCGACAGTCCACAGATACGCAGTATTTT
CASSYRQSTDTQYF
>-|-|TRBV6-1|TRBJ2-5
TGTGCCAGCACCACCGGTCTCCAAGAGACCCAGTACTTC
CASTTGLQETQYF
>-|-|TRBV18|TRBJ2-2
TGTGCCAGCTCACCGCTTGGCGGGACGACTCCCGGGGAGCTGTTTTTT
CASSPLGGTTPGELFF
>-|-|TRBV5-1|TRBJ1-4
TGCGCCAGCAGCTTGGGACGGTCTAATGAAAAACTGTTTTTT
CASSLGRSNEKLFF
>-|-|TRBV5-4|TRBJ2-7
TGTGCCAGCAGCTCGGGCCGTTTCTACGAGCAGTACTTC
CASSSGRFYEQYF
>-|-|TRBV11-3|TRBJ2-1
TGTGCCAGCAGCCCTCGCTGGGGGGCTTACACGGAGCAGTTCTTC
CASSPRWGAYTEQFF
>-|-|TRBV9|TRBJ1-4
TGTGCCAGCAGCGCCGGTGGTGTGGCGGAAAAACTGTTTTTT
CASSAGGVAEKLFF
>TRBD1|-|TRBV19|TRBJ1-3
TGTGCCAGTAATCCCGGGGACAGAGGGGGCACCATATATTTT
CASNPGDRGGTIYF
>-|-|TRBV6-5|TRBJ2-7
TGTGCCAGCAGTGCATACTGGGGAACCTCCTACGAGCAGTACTTC
CASSAYWGTSYEQYF
>-|-|TRBV28|TRBJ1-1
TGTGCCAGCAGCCCGGCGGGGGCGATCACTGAAGCTTTCTTT
CASSPAGAITEAFF
>TRBD1|-|TRBV18|TRBJ1-5
TGTGCCAGCTCACCATGGACAGGCTCTGTGGAACCCCAGCATTTT
CASSPWTGSVEPQHF
>-|-|TRBV7-9|TRBJ2-1
TGTGCCAGCAGCCCCGGGACCCATGAGCAGTTCTTC
CASSPGTHEQFF
>-|once|TRBV7-9|TRBJ2-1
TGTGCCAGCAGCTTAGAAGGTACTGCAGTCTTCTACAATGAGCAGTTCTTC
CASSLEGTAVFYNEQFF
>-|-|TRBV6-5|TRBJ1-5
TGTGCCAGCAGCCCGACGGTTAGCAATCAGCCCCAGCATTTT
CASSPTVSNQPQHF
>-|-|TRBV2|TRBJ2-7
TGTGCCATAATGCAGGGCTACGAGCAGTACTTC
CAIMQGYEQYF
>-|-|TRBV28|TRBJ2-3
TGTGCCAGCAGTTACCCCGCGAGCACAGATACGCAGTATTTT
CASSYPASTDTQYF
>-|few|TRBV5-1|TRBJ1-1
TGCGCCAGCAGCTTGGGGCTGACGAACACTGAAGCTTTCTTT
CASSLGLTNTEAFF
>-|-|TRBV4-3|TRBJ2-7
TGCGCCAGCAGCCAAGAGACCGGTTACGAGCAGTACTTC
CASSQETGYEQYF
>-|-|TRBV6-5|TRBJ1-2
TGTGCCAGCAGCCACACCGGGGGAGAGTATGGCTACACCTTC
CASSHTGGEYGYTF
>-|-|TRBV9|TRBJ2-7
TGTGCCAGCAGCGAGGAAAACCTACTTGGCGAGCAGTACTTC
CASSEENLLGEQYF